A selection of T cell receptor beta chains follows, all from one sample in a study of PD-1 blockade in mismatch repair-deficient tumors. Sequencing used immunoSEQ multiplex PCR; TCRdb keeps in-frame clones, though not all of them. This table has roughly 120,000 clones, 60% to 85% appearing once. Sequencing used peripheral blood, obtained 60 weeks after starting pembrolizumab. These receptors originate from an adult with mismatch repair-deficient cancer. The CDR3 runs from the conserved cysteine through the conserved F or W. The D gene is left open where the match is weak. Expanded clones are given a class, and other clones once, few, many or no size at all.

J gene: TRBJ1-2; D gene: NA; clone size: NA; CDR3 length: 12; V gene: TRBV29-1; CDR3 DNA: TGCAGCGCCGGGGGTTCGGAGTTTGGCTACACCTTC; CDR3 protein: CSAGGSEFGYTF
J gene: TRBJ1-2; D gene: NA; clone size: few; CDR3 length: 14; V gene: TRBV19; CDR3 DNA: TGTGCCAGTAGTATCGTAACAGGGTACTATGGCTACACCTTC; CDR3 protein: CASSIVTGYYGYTF
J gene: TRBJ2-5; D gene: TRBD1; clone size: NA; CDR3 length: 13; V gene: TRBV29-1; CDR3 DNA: TGCAGCGTGAACAGGGGAGACGGGGAGACCCAGTACTTC; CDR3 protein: CSVNRGDGETQYF
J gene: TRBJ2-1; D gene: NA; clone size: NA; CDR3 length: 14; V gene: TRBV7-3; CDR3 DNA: TGTGCCAGCAGCCCGCACCCCGGGACTTCAGAGCAGTTCTTC; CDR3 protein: CASSPHPGTSEQFF
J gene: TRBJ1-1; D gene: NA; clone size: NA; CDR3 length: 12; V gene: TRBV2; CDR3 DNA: TGTGCCAGCAGGTACGGAAAAGGAGAAGCTTTCTTT; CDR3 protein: CASRYGKGEAFF
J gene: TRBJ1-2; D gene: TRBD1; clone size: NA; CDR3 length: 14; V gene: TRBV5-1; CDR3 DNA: TGCGCCAGCAGCTTGGGGACAGGGGATCATGGCTACACCTTC; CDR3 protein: CASSLGTGDHGYTF
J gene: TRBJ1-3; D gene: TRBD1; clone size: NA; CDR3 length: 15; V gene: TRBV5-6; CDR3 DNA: TGTGCCAGCAGCTTTTTGGGGACAGCTGGAAACACCATATATTTT; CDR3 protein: CASSFLGTAGNTIYF
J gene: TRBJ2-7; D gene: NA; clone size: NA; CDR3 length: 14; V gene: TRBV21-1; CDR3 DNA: TGTGCCAGCAAACCGGGACAGCCTGCCTACGAGCAGTACTTC; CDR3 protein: CASKPGQPAYEQYF
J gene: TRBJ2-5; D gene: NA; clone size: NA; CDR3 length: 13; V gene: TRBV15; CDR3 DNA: TGTGCCACCAGCAGAGATACATGGGAGACCCAGTACTTC; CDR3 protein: CATSRDTWETQYF
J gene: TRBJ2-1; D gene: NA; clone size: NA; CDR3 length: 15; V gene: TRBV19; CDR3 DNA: TGTGCCAGTAGTATAATTATTTCGAGTTATAATGAGCAGTTCTTC; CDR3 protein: CASSIIISSYNEQFF
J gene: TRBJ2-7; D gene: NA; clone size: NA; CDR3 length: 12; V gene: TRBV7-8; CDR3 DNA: TGTGCCAGCAGCCCCCGCTCCTACGAGCAGTACTTC; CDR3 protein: CASSPRSYEQYF
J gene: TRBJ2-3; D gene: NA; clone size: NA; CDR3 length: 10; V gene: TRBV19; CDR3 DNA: TGTGCCAGTACGGGAGATACGCAGTATTTT; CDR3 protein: CASTGDTQYF
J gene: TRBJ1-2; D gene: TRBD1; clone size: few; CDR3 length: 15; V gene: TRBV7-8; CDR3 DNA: TGTGCCAGCAGCTTACATGGACAGGGGGCGAATGGCTACACCTTC; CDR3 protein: CASSLHGQGANGYTF
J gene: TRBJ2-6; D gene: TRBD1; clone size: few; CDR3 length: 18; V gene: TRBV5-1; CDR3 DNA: TGCGCCAGCAGCTTAGTATTACAGGGGGGCTCTGGGGCCAACGTCCTGACTTTC; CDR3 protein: CASSLVLQGGSGANVLTF
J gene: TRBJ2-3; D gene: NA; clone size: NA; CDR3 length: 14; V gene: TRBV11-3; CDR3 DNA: TGTGCCAGCAGCTTACAGGGGAGTGCAGATACGCAGTATTTT; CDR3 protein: CASSLQGSADTQYF
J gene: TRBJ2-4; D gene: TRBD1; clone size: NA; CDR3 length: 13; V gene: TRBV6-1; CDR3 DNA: TGTGCCAGCAGAGGACAGGGCGAAAACATTCAGTACTTC; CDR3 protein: CASRGQGENIQYF
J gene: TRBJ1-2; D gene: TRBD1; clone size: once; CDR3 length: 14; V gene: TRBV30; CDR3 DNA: TGTGCCTGGAGTATGACAGGGGGAAACTATGGCTACACCTTC; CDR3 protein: CAWSMTGGNYGYTF
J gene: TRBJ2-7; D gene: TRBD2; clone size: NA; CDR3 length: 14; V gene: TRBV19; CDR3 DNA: TGTGCCAGTAGTATCAGGGTAGCGGGCTACGAGCAGTACTTC; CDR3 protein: CASSIRVAGYEQYF
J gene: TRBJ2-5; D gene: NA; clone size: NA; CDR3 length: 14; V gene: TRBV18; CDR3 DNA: TGTGCCAGCTCACCACTGGGACCTCAAGAGACCCAGTACTTC; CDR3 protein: CASSPLGPQETQYF
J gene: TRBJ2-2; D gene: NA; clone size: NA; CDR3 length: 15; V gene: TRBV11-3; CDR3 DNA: TGTGCCAGCAGCTTAGATGGCAGGAAAGCCGGGGAGCTGTTTTTT; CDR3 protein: CASSLDGRKAGELFF
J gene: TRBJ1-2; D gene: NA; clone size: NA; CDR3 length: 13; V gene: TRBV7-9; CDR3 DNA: TGTGCCAGCAGCTGGTTCCGGGAGAATGGCTACACCTTC; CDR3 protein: CASSWFRENGYTF
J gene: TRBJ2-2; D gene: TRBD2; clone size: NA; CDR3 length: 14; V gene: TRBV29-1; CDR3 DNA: TGCAGCGTTGCTGCGGGAGGGCCTATCGGGGAGCTGTTTTTT; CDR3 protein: CSVAAGGPIGELFF
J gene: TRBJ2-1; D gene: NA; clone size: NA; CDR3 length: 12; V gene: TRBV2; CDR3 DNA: TGTGCCAGCAGTGATGCACAAGAAAGGCAGTTCTTC; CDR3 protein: CASSDAQERQFF
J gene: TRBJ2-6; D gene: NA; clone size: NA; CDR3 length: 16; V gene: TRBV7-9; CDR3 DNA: TGTGCCAGCAGCTTAGAAGGGGGATCTGGGGCCAACGTCCTGACTTTC; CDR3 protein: CASSLEGGSGANVLTF
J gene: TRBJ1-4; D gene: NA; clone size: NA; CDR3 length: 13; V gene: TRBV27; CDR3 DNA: TGTGCCAGCAGTTTACGAGAAAATGAAAAACTGTTTTTT; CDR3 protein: CASSLRENEKLFF
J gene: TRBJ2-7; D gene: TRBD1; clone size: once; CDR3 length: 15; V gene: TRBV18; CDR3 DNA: TGTGCCAGCTCACCGACAGGGGGCGCGACCTACGAGCAGTACTTC; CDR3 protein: CASSPTGGATYEQYF
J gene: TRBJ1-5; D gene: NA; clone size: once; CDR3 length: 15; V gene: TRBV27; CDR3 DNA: TGTGCCAGCAGCCGGGACCCATCCAGCAATCAGCCCCAGCATTTT; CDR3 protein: CASSRDPSSNQPQHF
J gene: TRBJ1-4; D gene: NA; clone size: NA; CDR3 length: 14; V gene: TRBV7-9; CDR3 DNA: TGTGCCAGCAGCTTAGCCATCCTGGGTGAAAAACTGTTTTTT; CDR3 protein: CASSLAILGEKLFF
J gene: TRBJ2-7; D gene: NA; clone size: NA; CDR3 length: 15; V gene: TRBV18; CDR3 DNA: TGTGCCAGCTCACCACTCGCAGGGGAGGGCTACGAGCAGTACTTC; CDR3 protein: CASSPLAGEGYEQYF
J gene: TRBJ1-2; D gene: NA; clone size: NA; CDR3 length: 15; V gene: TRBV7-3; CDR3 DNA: TGTGCCAGCAGCTTAGACAGTATCACTAACTATGGCTACACCTTC; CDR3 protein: CASSLDSITNYGYTF
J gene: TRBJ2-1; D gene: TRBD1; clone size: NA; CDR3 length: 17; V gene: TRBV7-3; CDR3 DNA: TGTGCCAGCAGCTTCACAGGGGTTCAAAGTTCCTACAATGAGCAGTTCTTC; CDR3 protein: CASSFTGVQSSYNEQFF
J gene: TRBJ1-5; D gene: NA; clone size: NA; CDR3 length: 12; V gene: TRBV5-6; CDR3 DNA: TGTGCCAGCAGCTTGGGCGTGCAGCCCCAGCATTTT; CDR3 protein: CASSLGVQPQHF
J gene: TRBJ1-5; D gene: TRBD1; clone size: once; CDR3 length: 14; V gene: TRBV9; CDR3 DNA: TGTGCCAGCAGCGTAGGGGACAGGGATCAGCCCCAGCATTTT; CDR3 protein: CASSVGDRDQPQHF